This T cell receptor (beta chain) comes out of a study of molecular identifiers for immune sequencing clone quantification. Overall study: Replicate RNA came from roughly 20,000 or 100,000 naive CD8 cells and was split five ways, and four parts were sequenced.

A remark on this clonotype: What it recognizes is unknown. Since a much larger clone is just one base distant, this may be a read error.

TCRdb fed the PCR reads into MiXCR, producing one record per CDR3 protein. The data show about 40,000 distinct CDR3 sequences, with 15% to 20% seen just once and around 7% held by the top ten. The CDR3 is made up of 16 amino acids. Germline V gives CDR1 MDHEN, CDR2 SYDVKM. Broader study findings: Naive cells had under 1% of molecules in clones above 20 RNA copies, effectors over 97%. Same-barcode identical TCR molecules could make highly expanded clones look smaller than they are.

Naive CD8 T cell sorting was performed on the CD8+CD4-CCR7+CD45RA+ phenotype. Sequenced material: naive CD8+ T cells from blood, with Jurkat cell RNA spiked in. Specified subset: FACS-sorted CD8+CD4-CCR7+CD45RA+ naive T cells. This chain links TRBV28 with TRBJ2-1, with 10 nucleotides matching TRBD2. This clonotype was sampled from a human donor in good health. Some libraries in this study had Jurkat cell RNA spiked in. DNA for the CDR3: TGTGCCGGCAGTACTAGCGGGGAGGACCCCTACAATGAGCAGTTCTTC. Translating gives CAGSTSGEDPYNEQFF.